One and the same sample provided the 24 T cell receptor beta chains below, sequenced in a study of blood T cell repertoires in COVID-19. Produced via immunoSEQ multiplex PCR; TCRdb's table is partial and in-frame only. The table records about 150,000 clones, around 77% of them present only once. The sample comprised peripheral blood. The receptors here all came from a man aged 45-60 years with active or convalescent COVID-19.

J is TRBJ1-2 and V is TRBV28; D gene ambiguous. Germline V lookup: CDR1 MDHEN, CDR2 SYDVKM. Between the trimmed V and J ends, which lost 3 bases and 8 bases, there was a span of 16 bases. This CDR3 has 14 residues. CDR3 coding DNA: TGTGCCAGCAGTTTTCTTTTGGGCAGCCGGGGCTACACCTTC. Its protein is CASSFLLGSRGYTF.

This clone has more than one count but fewer than ten. The chain uses TRBV5-4 and TRBJ1-3, with 10 bases matching TRBD1. With V trimmed by 4 bases and J by 7 bases, 8 bases remained unmatched. Per germline, CDR1 SGHNT and CDR2 YYREEE (reference sequence). This CDR3 has 15 residues. CDR3 amino acids: CASSNGQGGRNTIYF. The CDR3 nucleotides read TGTGCCAGCAGCAACGGACAGGGGGGACGGAACACCATATATTTT.

V is TRBV5-1 and J is TRBJ2-7, with 10 positions matching TRBD2. Trimming cost V 7 bases and J 3 bases; bases outside gene matches: 4. Germline-derived CDR1 and CDR2 are SGHRS and YFSETQ. The CDR3 consists of 13 residues. CDR3 in amino acids: CASGTSARYEQYF. In DNA, the CDR3 is TGCGCCAGCGGGACTAGCGCCCGCTACGAGCAGTACTTC.

The V gene is TRBV2, the J gene TRBJ1-4; 8 nucleotides line up with TRBD1. With 4 bases clipped from V and 2 bases from J, the junction kept 3 bases outside the gene matches. The CDR3 runs 15 residues. Germline lookup yields CDR1 SNHLY and CDR2 FYNNEI. The CDR3 bases are TGTGCCAGCAGTGTTGGGGACAGGACTAATGAAAAACTGTTTTTT. It specifies CASSVGDRTNEKLFF.

The chain is built from TRBV11-2 and TRBJ2-1; possibly TRBD2 for D (5 bases). Trimming removed 7 bases from V and 5 bases from J, with 12 bases in between. Germline CDR1 and CDR2: SGHAT and FQNNGV. This CDR3 comprises 13 residues. The CDR3 DNA reads as TGTGCCAGCACCCCGGGGTACAACAATGAGCAGTTCTTC. Translation: CASTPGYNNEQFF.

The V and J genes are TRBV28 and TRBJ1-2; 11 bases map to TRBD1. The CDR3 has 17 amino acids. The junction had 15 bases not matched to a gene; V was cut back by 4 bases and J by 8 bases. Per germline, CDR1 MDHEN and CDR2 SYDVKM. In DNA, the CDR3 is TGTGCCAGCAGTTCCTATTCGGGCCAGGACAGGGGGCTAGGCTACACCTTC. Its translation is CASSSYSGQDRGLGYTF.

The chain employs TRBV16 and TRBJ1-6, with 9 bases fitting TRBD1. V shed 0 bases, J shed 8 bases, and the junction held 8 bases outside the gene matches. Germline V gives CDR1 KGHSY, CDR2 FQNENV. The CDR3 consists of 17 residues. The CDR3 nucleotides are TGTGCCAGCAGCCAATCCTTGGGGGGACAGGGTGATTCACCCCTCCACTTT. Amino acids: CASSQSLGGQGDSPLHF.

This clone was found a few times. The same CDR3 can be traced to other DNA sequences in this sample. The CDR3 nucleotides are TGCGCCAGCAGCCTACAGGGGTACGAGCAGTACTTC. Translated, it gives CASSLQGYEQYF. The chain recombines TRBV5-1 with TRBJ2-7, with 7 nucleotides matching TRBD1. V lost 4 bases and J lost 4; bases outside the gene matches: 2. The CDR3 has 12 residues. Per the germline V gene, CDR1 is SGHRS and CDR2 is YFSETQ.

The chain combines TRBV21-1 with TRBJ2-1; TRBD1 is the table's D call, not checked against the DNA. TRBV21-1 is a pseudogene segment. The CDR3 has 10 amino acids. The CDR3 nucleotides are TGTGCCAGCCGACAGGTCAAGCAGTTCTTC. Translating it yields CASRQVKQFF.

This rearrangement joins TRBV14 to TRBJ1-6, with D uncertain. Deletions cut 1 base from V and 3 bases from J, with 7 bases between. The CDR3 loop spans 15 amino acids. The germline V gene has CDR1 SGHDN and CDR2 FVKESK. The CDR3 loop is CASSQVGYYNSPLHF. Here the CDR3 DNA reads TGTGCCAGCAGCCAAGTGGGCTACTATAATTCACCCCTCCACTTT.

This clone appeared a single time. The rearrangement uses TRBV6-2 or TRBV6-3 and TRBJ2-3; D is unclear. The CDR3 consists of 13 residues. V was pared by 2 bases and J by 6 bases, with 9 bases between. Germline values: CDR1 MNHEY, CDR2 SVGEGT. CDR3 sequence (DNA): TGTGCCAGCAGTTACCTCTCAGTGGATACGCAGTATTTT. Protein product: CASSYLSVDTQYF.

The V call is TRBV4-1, the J call TRBJ2-7, with D tentatively TRBD2 (5 bases). This CDR3 contains 16 residues. Germline-derived CDR1 and CDR2 are MGHRA and YSYEKL. V dropped 1 base and J dropped 4 bases, with 17 bases sitting between them. The CDR3 DNA follows: TGCGCCAGCAGCCAAGCCGAGGGCGGAGTGTCATACGAGCAGTACTTC. As protein: CASSQAEGGVSYEQYF.

V is TRBV10-3 and J is TRBJ2-7; tentatively, D is TRBD1 (6 bases). There are 15 residues in the CDR3. Deletions cut 0 bases from V and 3 bases from J, with 12 bases between. Germline CDR1 ENHRY, CDR2 SYGVKD. The CDR3 is CAISESTQGNYEQYF. In DNA, the CDR3 is TGTGCCATCAGTGAGTCGACACAGGGTAACTACGAGCAGTACTTC.

The chain joins TRBV18 to TRBJ2-5; D is unresolved. The CDR3 loop spans 14 amino acids. Germline assignment: CDR1 KGHSH and CDR2 LQKENI. The germline V and J ends were trimmed by 0 bases and 4 bases, with 9 bases remaining between them. In DNA, the CDR3 is TGTGCCAGCTCACCACCCGAGAGGCGAGAGACCCAGTACTTC. Residues: CASSPPERRETQYF.

In DNA, the CDR3 is TGTGCCAGCAGCCCCGGGGGTGGGACGCCAACCCCCCTCTACGAGCAGTACTTC. It encodes CASSPGGGTPTPLYEQYF. The J gene is TRBJ2-7, the V gene TRBV7-6; D may be TRBD2 (6 bases). The germline V and J ends were trimmed by 5 bases and 3 bases, with 26 bases remaining between them. Germline lookup yields CDR1 SGHVS and CDR2 FNYEAQ. The CDR3 length is 18 residues.

The chain has TRBV19 and TRBJ2-1, with 13 positions matching TRBD2. The CDR3 is made up of 15 amino acids. Germline assignment: CDR1 LNHDA and CDR2 SQIVND (reference sequence). With V trimmed by 4 bases and J by 5 bases, 2 bases remained unmatched. The DNA of the CDR3 is TGTGCCAGTAGTAGGGGGACTAGCGGGAACAATGAGCAGTTCTTC. Its translation is CASSRGTSGNNEQFF.

This clone occurred once. The rearrangement joins TRBV7-3 to TRBJ2-2, with a weak D call TRBD2 (5 bases). V was cut by 1 base and J by 6 bases, with 18 bases left in between. This CDR3 spans 17 amino acids. Germline CDR1 reads SGHTA; CDR2 reads FQGTGA. CDR3 DNA sequence: TGTGCCAGCAGCTTAAATAGGCGATCTCTCGGGGCCGGGGAGCTGTTTTTT. Encoded protein: CASSLNRRSLGAGELFF.

This chain uses TRBV30 with TRBJ2-7; D gene ambiguous. Trimming cost V 0 bases and J 4 bases, with 4 bases left between them. The CDR3 spans 11 residues. Germline V gene data show CDR1 as GTSNPN and CDR2 as SVGIG (reference sequence). The CDR3 DNA reads as TGTGCCTGGAGTGTTGCGTACGAGCAGTACTTC. It is translated as CAWSVAYEQYF.

The chain joins TRBV13 to TRBJ2-3; perhaps TRBD1 as D (6 bases). The germline gives CDR1 PRHDT, CDR2 FYEKMQ (reference sequence). This CDR3 comprises 14 residues. V gave up 2 bases and J gave up 5 bases, with 11 bases separating them. CDR3 bases: TGTGCCAGCAGCTTACTGGGGGCTGGAGATACGCAGTATTTT. It translates to CASSLLGAGDTQYF.

About this clone: The same CDR3 can be traced to other DNA sequences in this sample. As DNA, the CDR3 is TGTGCCAGCAGCTTGGGACTGTACAATGAGCAGTTCTTC. It encodes CASSLGLYNEQFF. V usage is TRBV5-4 and J usage is TRBJ2-1; D call uncertain. The CDR3 loop spans 13 amino acids. V was cut by 0 bases and J by 4 bases, with 5 bases left in between. Germline values: CDR1 SGHNT, CDR2 YYREEE (reference sequence).

The rearrangement joins TRBV11-2 to TRBJ2-3; TRBD1 is a possible D gene (5 bases). Germline V gene data show CDR1 as SGHAT and CDR2 as FQNNGV. Trimming left V 1 base short and J 8 bases short, with 13 bases between. CDR3 size: 14 residues. As DNA, the CDR3 is TGTGCCAGCAGCTTAGTAACAGGTTATGGTACGCAGTATTTT. The encoded protein is CASSLVTGYGTQYF. Looking up the rest from reference TRBV11-2 and TRBJ2-3 gives the full variable domain: EAGVAQSPRYKIIEKRQSVAFWCNPISGHATLYWYQQILGQGPKLLIQFQNNGVVDDSQLPKDRFSAERLKGVDSTLKIQPAKLEDSAVYLCASSLVTGYGTQYFGPGTRLTVL.

The gene calls are TRBV10-3 and TRBJ2-1; 12 bases agree with TRBD2. Germline V gene sequence: CDR1 ENHRY, CDR2 SYGVKD. Trimming cost V 2 bases and J 8 bases; bases outside gene matches: 7. This CDR3 region has 16 residues. The CDR3 sequence is CAISEGASGRVDEQFF. In nucleotides, the CDR3 is TGTGCCATCAGTGAGGGGGCTAGCGGGAGGGTCGATGAGCAGTTCTTC.

The V and J genes are TRBV27 and TRBJ2-5, with 8 bases matching TRBD1. The V segment lost 3 bases and the J segment 1 base; nucleotides outside the gene matches: 7. Germline CDR1 MNHEY, CDR2 SMNVEV (reference sequence). The CDR3 has 16 amino acids. The CDR3 coding sequence is TGTGCCAGCAGTTTCCTAGGGACAGGCATCCAAGAGACCCAGTACTTC. Translated: CASSFLGTGIQETQYF.

The chain uses TRBV19 and TRBJ1-1; a possible D gene is TRBD1 (5 bases). V gave up 1 base and J gave up 4 bases, with 10 bases separating them. The CDR3 totals 14 residues. Germline V gene data show CDR1 as LNHDA and CDR2 as SQIVND (reference sequence). The CDR3 spells CASSIVGGGTEAFF. CDR3 nucleotide sequence: TGTGCCAGTAGTATAGTAGGCGGGGGCACTGAAGCTTTCTTT.